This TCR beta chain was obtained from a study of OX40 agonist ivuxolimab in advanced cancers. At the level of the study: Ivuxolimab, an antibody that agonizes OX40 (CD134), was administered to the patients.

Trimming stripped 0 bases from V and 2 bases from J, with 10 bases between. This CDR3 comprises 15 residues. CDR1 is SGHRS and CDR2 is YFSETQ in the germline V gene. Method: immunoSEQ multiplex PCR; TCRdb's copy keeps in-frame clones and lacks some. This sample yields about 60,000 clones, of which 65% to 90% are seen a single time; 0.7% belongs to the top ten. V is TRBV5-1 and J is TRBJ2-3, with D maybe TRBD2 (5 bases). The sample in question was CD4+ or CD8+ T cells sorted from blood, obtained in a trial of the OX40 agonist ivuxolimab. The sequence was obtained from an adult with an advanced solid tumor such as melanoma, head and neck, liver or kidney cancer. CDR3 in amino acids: CASSLGLAHTDTQYF. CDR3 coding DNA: TGCGCCAGCAGCTTGGGGCTAGCCCACACAGATACGCAGTATTTT. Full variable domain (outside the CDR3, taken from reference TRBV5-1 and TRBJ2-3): KAGVTQTPRYLIKTRGQQVTLSCSPISGHRSVSWYQQTPGQGLQFLFEYFSETQRNKGNFPGRFSGRQFSNSRSEMNVSTLELGDSALYLCASSLGLAHTDTQYFGPGTRLTVL.